This record looks at one T cell receptor beta chain sequence and its context. Its cognate antigen is unknown. The data stem from a study of T cell responses to AZD1222 COVID-19 vaccine. General study findings and limits: White British people made up most donors, females outnumbered males, and clonal diversity was possibly underestimated.

Trimming stripped 5 bases from V and 0 bases from J, with 11 bases between. The CDR3 totals 14 residues. Germline loops: CDR1 SGHAT, CDR2 FQDESV (reference sequence). Method: immunoSEQ multiplex PCR; TCRdb's copy keeps in-frame clones and lacks some. The sample lists around 180,000 clones, around 90% occurring once. The chain is built from TRBV11-1 and TRBJ2-7; possibly TRBD2 for D (5 bases). Sequenced here: peripheral blood, sampled on day 0 of AZD1222 vaccination. The receptor was isolated from an adult in good health. The CDR3 region has the DNA TGTGCCAGCAGCCCGCGGACTGTCTCCTACGAGCAGTACTTC. Protein: CASSPRTVSYEQYF. Using reference TRBV11-1 and TRBJ2-7 for the parts outside the CDR3, the full variable domain is EAEVAQSPRYKITEKSQAVAFWCDPISGHATLYWYRQILGQGPELLVQFQDESVVDDSQLPKDRFSAERLKGVDSTLKIQPAELGDSAMYLCASSPRTVSYEQYFGPGTRLTVT.